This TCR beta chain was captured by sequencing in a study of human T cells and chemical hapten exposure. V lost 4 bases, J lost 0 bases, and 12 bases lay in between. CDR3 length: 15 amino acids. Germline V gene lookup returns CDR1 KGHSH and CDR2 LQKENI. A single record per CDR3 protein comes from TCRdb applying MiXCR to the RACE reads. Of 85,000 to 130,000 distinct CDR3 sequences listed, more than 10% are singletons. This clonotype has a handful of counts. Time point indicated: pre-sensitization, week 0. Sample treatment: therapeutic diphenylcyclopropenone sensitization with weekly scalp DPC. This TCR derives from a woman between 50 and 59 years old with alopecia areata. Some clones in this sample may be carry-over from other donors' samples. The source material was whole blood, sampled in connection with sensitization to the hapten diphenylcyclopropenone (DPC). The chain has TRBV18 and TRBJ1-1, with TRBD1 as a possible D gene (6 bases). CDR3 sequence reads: CASSLGASMNTEAFF. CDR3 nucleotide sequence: TGTGCCAGCTCACTGGGGGCAAGTATGAACACTGAAGCTTTCTTT.